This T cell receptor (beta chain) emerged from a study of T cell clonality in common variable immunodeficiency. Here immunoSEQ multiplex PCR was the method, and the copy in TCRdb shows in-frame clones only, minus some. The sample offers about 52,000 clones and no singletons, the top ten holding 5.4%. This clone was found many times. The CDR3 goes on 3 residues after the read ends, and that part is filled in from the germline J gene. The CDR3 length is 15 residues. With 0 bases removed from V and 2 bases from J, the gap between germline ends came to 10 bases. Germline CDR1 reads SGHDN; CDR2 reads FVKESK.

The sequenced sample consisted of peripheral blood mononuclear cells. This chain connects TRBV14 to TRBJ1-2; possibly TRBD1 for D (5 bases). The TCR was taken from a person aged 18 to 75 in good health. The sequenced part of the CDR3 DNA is TGTGCCAGCAGCCAAGAAGCAGGGAGGAACTATGGC. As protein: CASSQEAGRNYG. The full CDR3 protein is CASSQEAGRNYGYTF.